This paragraph covers one T cell receptor beta chain sequence. Its target is not known. The TCR beta library used iRepertoire HTBI primers with Arm-PCR amplification of CDR3. TCRdb reanalysed the multiplex PCR reads using MiXCR and keeps one entry per CDR3 protein. The sample has about 470,000 distinct CDR3 sequences, about a fifth seen once. These data originate in a study of regulatory T cells in long-lasting Graves disease. At the level of the study: Over 5 years of antithyroid drugs with positive TSH receptor antibodies was taken to mean persistent Graves' disease. Points from the study as a whole: Repertoires from persistent disease leaned toward TRBV28, TRBJ1-2 and TRBJ2-5.

Germline-derived CDR1 and CDR2 are GTSNPN and SVGIG (reference sequence). This CDR3 spans 14 amino acids. Between the trimmed V and J ends, which lost 5 bases and 0 bases, there was a span of 11 bases. Documented time point: persistent/refractory GD, antithyroid drugs over 5 years with positive TRAb. Following extraction of RNA from PBMCs, that RNA was used to make the TCR library. The input for sequencing was peripheral blood mononuclear cells (PBMCs), taken when the disease was refractory, from a patient treated with antithyroid drugs. The chain links TRBV30 to TRBJ1-3, with D perhaps matching TRBD1 (5 bases). This TCR was recovered from a female donor with Graves disease. The CDR3: CAWQGASSGNTIYF. The DNA for the CDR3 is TGTGCCTGGCAAGGGGCTTCCTCTGGAAACACCATATATTTT.